This T cell receptor (beta chain) was sequenced in a study of blood T cell repertoires in COVID-19. This table comes from immunoSEQ multiplex PCR, and its TCRdb copy is limited to in-frame clones, with some not included. The profile shows 30,000 or so clones, about 90% of them singletons. This clone was seen once. The sequenced material came from peripheral blood. The sequence was collected from a human donor with active COVID-19. The donor label of this sample is uncertain.

The CDR3 reads CASSLTGGGDGYTF. The CDR3 DNA reads TGTGCCAGCAGTCTGACAGGGGGTGGTGACGGCTACACCTTC. V gene TRBV3-1 (or the pseudogene TRBV3-2) combines with J gene TRBJ1-2; 9 nucleotides line up with TRBD1. The CDR3 contains 14 residues. The junction had 10 bases not matched to a gene; V was cut back by 6 bases and J by 8 bases. Germline CDR1 is LGHDT and CDR2 is YNNKEL (reference sequence).